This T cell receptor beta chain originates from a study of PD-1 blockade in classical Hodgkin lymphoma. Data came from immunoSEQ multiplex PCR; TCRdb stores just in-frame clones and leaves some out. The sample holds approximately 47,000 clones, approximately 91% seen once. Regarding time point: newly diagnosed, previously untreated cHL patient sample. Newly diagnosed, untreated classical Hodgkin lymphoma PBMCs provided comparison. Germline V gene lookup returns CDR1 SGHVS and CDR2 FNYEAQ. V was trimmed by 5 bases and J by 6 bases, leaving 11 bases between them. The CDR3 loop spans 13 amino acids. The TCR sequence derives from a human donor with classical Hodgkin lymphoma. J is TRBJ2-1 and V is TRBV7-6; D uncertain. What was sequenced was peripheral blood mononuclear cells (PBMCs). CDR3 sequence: CASSHRAANEQFF. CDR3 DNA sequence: TGTGCCAGCAGCCACCGGGCCGCCAATGAGCAGTTCTTC.